This T cell receptor beta chain was profiled in a study of tumor-infiltrating lymphocytes in primary liver carcinoma. In this sample, this clonotype turned up many times. The CDR3 is made up of 13 amino acids. The V and J ends lost 5 bases and 5 bases, in that order; junction bases with no gene match: 5. Looked up from germline, CDR1 is SQVTM and CDR2 is ANQGSEA. Germline DNA was also extracted, and blood RNA derived from unsorted whole blood. Synthesis of TCR beta cDNA was carried out from 500 ng total RNA with a constant-region primer. Libraries of TCR beta came from three nested multiplex PCR rounds with slightly modified ARM-PCR. Both of the initial two PCR rounds ran for approximately 11 cycles and employed TRBV1-TRBV30 forward primers alongside a C-beta reverse primer. TCRdb analysed the multiplex PCR reads with MiXCR anew, one entry per CDR3 protein. The sample yields 300,000 to 350,000 distinct CDR3 sequences, nearly 60% seen once.

The chain joins TRBV29-1 to TRBJ2-7; TRBD2 aligns across 11 bases. This receptor was obtained from a woman aged 25-40 years with primary liver carcinoma and hepatitis B virus infection. The specimen was peripheral blood. The CDR3 loop is CSVHGTSGNEQYF. The CDR3, as DNA: TGCAGCGTTCACGGGACTAGCGGCAACGAGCAGTACTTC.